The source of this T cell receptor beta chain is a study of T cell repertoires in cytomegalovirus infection (dated by TCRdb to the late 2010s). Concerning the study at large: Donor HLA type was relevant to the analysis, as public TCR beta signatures indicated carriage of CMV infection together with the matching HLA type. What the study reported, not specific to this receptor: In both this cohort and an independent roughly 400-donor cohort, the cumulative frequency of public TCR beta family members distinguished carriers of CMV infection plus the relevant HLA type. The ex vivo response was dominated by HLA-C-restricted CMV-specific TCR beta clonotypes, and the single most frequent clonotype in two of eight donors was supplied by these HLA-C-restricted clonotypes.

The CDR3 spans 16 residues, from the cysteine through the phenylalanine. The DNA shown is the 48-base CDR3, in frame from base 1. V was cut back by 2 bases and J by 4 bases, leaving a gap of 17 bases between them. Based on the germline V gene, the CDR1 and CDR2 sequences are SGHAT and FQNNGV. TCRdb lists the instrument as Illumina HiSeq 1500. In TCRdb, the public reads were trimmed at Q25 with fastp and aligned with MiXCR, with productive beta chains retained. Each entry is one CDR3 protein sequence, shown with its most common DNA and genes. Present in this sample are 560,000 or so distinct CDR3 sequences, approximately 15% of which were seen just once. The ten most abundant clones make up 20% to 30% of the sample. This clonotype was observed many times. The clone's antigen remains unknown. No much larger clone is present one base from it, and per-base qualities are unavailable.

The specimen was CD8+ T cells from PBMCs. This clonotype was obtained from a human donor in good health (CMV status not recorded). Some clones in this sample may be carry-over from other donors' samples. The sequence links TRBV11-2 to TRBJ1-2; D gene: possibly TRBD1, on 5 matching bases. The CDR3 protein sequence reads: CASSLSYGGDSYGYTF. The DNA sequence is as follows: TGTGCCAGCAGCTTATCCTACGGCGGAGACAGCTATGGCTACACCTTC. The CDR3, completed at both ends by the reference TRBV11-2 and TRBJ1-2 genes, gives the full variable domain EAGVAQSPRYKIIEKRQSVAFWCNPISGHATLYWYQQILGQGPKLLIQFQNNGVVDDSQLPKDRFSAERLKGVDSTLKIQPAKLEDSAVYLCASSLSYGGDSYGYTFGSGTRLTVV.